These T cell receptor beta chains were read from a single sample in a study of cytomegalovirus exposure and HLA in healthy donors. The table came from immunoSEQ multiplex PCR; TCRdb's copy has only in-frame clones and leaves some out. The repertoire includes about 230,000 clones, about three quarters of them detected once, and less than 3.5% sits in the top ten. The sample taken for sequencing was PBMCs. Source of these receptors: a woman aged 60-70 years in good health and CMV-seropositive. Each CDR3 is given with its conserved first and last residue. The order of the fields is CDR3 DNA, CDR3 protein, V gene, clone size, D gene, J gene. A D gene is named only where the DNA matches it firmly. Clone sizes are given selectively: once, few, many, or a class where the clone is expanded.

CDR3 DNA: TGTGCTAGTGTCGGACAAACGAACACTGAAGCTTTCTTT; CDR3 protein: CASVGQTNTEAFF; V gene: TRBV12-5; clone size: NA; D gene: NA; J gene: TRBJ1-1
CDR3 DNA: TGTGCCAGCAGTCCCTCTGTCTACCTCGGGTCCGTCAACTATGGCTACACCTTC; CDR3 protein: CASSPSVYLGSVNYGYTF; V gene: TRBV27; clone size: NA; D gene: NA; J gene: TRBJ1-2
CDR3 DNA: TGCGCCAGCAGCCAGGACACTGAAGCTTTCTTT; CDR3 protein: CASSQDTEAFF; V gene: TRBV5-1; clone size: NA; D gene: NA; J gene: TRBJ1-1
CDR3 DNA: TGTGCCAGCAGCAACAGAGGCAATCAGCCCCAGCATTTT; CDR3 protein: CASSNRGNQPQHF; V gene: TRBV7-9; clone size: NA; D gene: NA; J gene: TRBJ1-5
CDR3 DNA: TGTGCCAGCAGCTTGCAGGTGCTCCAGGAAAAACTGTTTTTT; CDR3 protein: CASSLQVLQEKLFF; V gene: TRBV5-6; clone size: NA; D gene: NA; J gene: TRBJ1-4
CDR3 DNA: TGTGCCAGCAGTTTCTCGGGGGGGACCTACAATGAGCAGTTCTTC; CDR3 protein: CASSFSGGTYNEQFF; V gene: TRBV5-4; clone size: NA; D gene: TRBD2; J gene: TRBJ2-1
CDR3 DNA: TGTGCCAGCAGCCAAGATGCCCTAGCGGGGTACAATGAGCAGTTCTTC; CDR3 protein: CASSQDALAGYNEQFF; V gene: TRBV14; clone size: NA; D gene: TRBD2; J gene: TRBJ2-1
CDR3 DNA: TGTGCCAGCAGCATACCTCAAGGGACAGGGGGCGGCTACACCTTC; CDR3 protein: CASSIPQGTGGGYTF; V gene: TRBV5-4; clone size: NA; D gene: TRBD1; J gene: TRBJ1-2
CDR3 DNA: TGTGCCAGCAGCCCCCGAAACGGACAGACCTACGAGCAGTACTTC; CDR3 protein: CASSPRNGQTYEQYF; V gene: TRBV7-9; clone size: NA; D gene: NA; J gene: TRBJ2-7
CDR3 DNA: TGTGCCAGCAGCTTGCGGGGTGGAGAGACCCAGTACTTC; CDR3 protein: CASSLRGGETQYF; V gene: TRBV5-6; clone size: NA; D gene: NA; J gene: TRBJ2-5
CDR3 DNA: TGTGCCAGCAGCTTAGATCGGGATAGCTCCTACAATGAGCAGTTCTTC; CDR3 protein: CASSLDRDSSYNEQFF; V gene: TRBV11-2; clone size: NA; D gene: NA; J gene: TRBJ2-1
CDR3 DNA: TGTGCCAGTACCCAAGGGGCCGGACAAGAGACCCAGTACTTC; CDR3 protein: CASTQGAGQETQYF; V gene: TRBV19; clone size: NA; D gene: NA; J gene: TRBJ2-5
CDR3 DNA: TGTGCCAGCAGCATGTCCCCGGGGGGGCAGAATGAGCAGTTCTTC; CDR3 protein: CASSMSPGGQNEQFF; V gene: TRBV7-3; clone size: NA; D gene: TRBD2; J gene: TRBJ2-1
CDR3 DNA: TGTGCCAGCAGCTTACACTCATCCGGGACTGAAGCTTTCTTT; CDR3 protein: CASSLHSSGTEAFF; V gene: TRBV5-5; clone size: NA; D gene: NA; J gene: TRBJ1-1
CDR3 DNA: TGTGCCAGCAGCTATTCCAGGGGGAATGAGCAGTTCTTC; CDR3 protein: CASSYSRGNEQFF; V gene: TRBV7-2; clone size: NA; D gene: TRBD1; J gene: TRBJ2-1
CDR3 DNA: TGTGCCAGCAGTGAACAGGGGGGAAACATTCAGTACTTC; CDR3 protein: CASSEQGGNIQYF; V gene: TRBV6-4; clone size: NA; D gene: TRBD1; J gene: TRBJ2-4
CDR3 DNA: TGTGCCAGTAGACCTAGCGGGAGAGGGTACGAGCAGTACTTC; CDR3 protein: CASRPSGRGYEQYF; V gene: TRBV19; clone size: NA; D gene: TRBD2; J gene: TRBJ2-7
CDR3 DNA: TGTGCCACCAGCAGAGATGCACTAGAAGGCTACGAGCAGTACTTC; CDR3 protein: CATSRDALEGYEQYF; V gene: TRBV15; clone size: NA; D gene: NA; J gene: TRBJ2-7
CDR3 DNA: TGTGCCAGCAGCTTGTCGCGGGCCTATGGCTACACCTTC; CDR3 protein: CASSLSRAYGYTF; V gene: TRBV5-4; clone size: NA; D gene: NA; J gene: TRBJ1-2
CDR3 DNA: TGTGCCAGCACACGGGGGGTCAATCAGCCCCAGCATTTT; CDR3 protein: CASTRGVNQPQHF; V gene: TRBV6-6; clone size: NA; D gene: NA; J gene: TRBJ1-5
CDR3 DNA: TGTGCCTGGAGTGGTTGGACAGGGGTGGAAGAGGAAAAACTGTTTTTT; CDR3 protein: CAWSGWTGVEEEKLFF; V gene: TRBV30; clone size: NA; D gene: TRBD1; J gene: TRBJ1-4
CDR3 DNA: TGCGCCAGCAGCCAGGAGGCTATTCTAGGGGATACGCAGTATTTT; CDR3 protein: CASSQEAILGDTQYF; V gene: TRBV4-1; clone size: NA; D gene: NA; J gene: TRBJ2-3
CDR3 DNA: TGTGCCAGTAGCGGGAGCATTACGGAGACCCAGTACTTC; CDR3 protein: CASSGSITETQYF; V gene: TRBV19; clone size: few; D gene: NA; J gene: TRBJ2-5
CDR3 DNA: TGCGCCAGCGGCCTCCGAGAGGATGGCTACACCTTC; CDR3 protein: CASGLREDGYTF; V gene: TRBV5-1; clone size: few; D gene: NA; J gene: TRBJ1-2
CDR3 DNA: TGCGCCAGCAGCGTCTTGAGTAGCGTCGGGGAGACCCAGTACTTC; CDR3 protein: CASSVLSSVGETQYF; V gene: TRBV5-1; clone size: NA; D gene: NA; J gene: TRBJ2-5
CDR3 DNA: TGTGCCAGCGGACCCTCGGACGGGAAGAATCAGCCCCAGCATTTT; CDR3 protein: CASGPSDGKNQPQHF; V gene: TRBV6-6; clone size: NA; D gene: NA; J gene: TRBJ1-5
CDR3 DNA: TGTGCCAGCAGCTTATATTTTTACGGGAGGGCCACTTACGAGCAGTACTTC; CDR3 protein: CASSLYFYGRATYEQYF; V gene: TRBV4-2; clone size: NA; D gene: TRBD2; J gene: TRBJ2-7
CDR3 DNA: TGTGCCAGTAGTTCGTCAAGAGCGGGAGAAATGGGGACCCAGTACTTC; CDR3 protein: CASSSSRAGEMGTQYF; V gene: TRBV19; clone size: NA; D gene: TRBD2; J gene: TRBJ2-5